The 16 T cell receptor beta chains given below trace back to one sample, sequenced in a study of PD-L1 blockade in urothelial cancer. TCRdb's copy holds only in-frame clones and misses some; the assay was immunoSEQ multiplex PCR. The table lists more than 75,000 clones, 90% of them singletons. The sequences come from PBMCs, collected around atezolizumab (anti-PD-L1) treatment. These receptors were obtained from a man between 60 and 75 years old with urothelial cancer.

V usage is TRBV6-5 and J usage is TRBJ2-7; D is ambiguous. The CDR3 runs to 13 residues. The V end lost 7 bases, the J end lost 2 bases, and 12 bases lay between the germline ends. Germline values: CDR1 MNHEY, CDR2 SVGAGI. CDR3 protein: CASKPRHTYEQYF. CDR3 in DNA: TGTGCCAGCAAACCCCGACACACCTACGAGCAGTACTTC.

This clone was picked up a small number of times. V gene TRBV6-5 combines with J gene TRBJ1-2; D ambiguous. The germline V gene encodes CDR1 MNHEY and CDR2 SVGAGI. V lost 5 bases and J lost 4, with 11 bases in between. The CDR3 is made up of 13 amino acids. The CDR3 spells CASSKSPSYGYTF. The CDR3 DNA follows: TGTGCCAGCAGTAAATCTCCCAGCTATGGCTACACCTTC.

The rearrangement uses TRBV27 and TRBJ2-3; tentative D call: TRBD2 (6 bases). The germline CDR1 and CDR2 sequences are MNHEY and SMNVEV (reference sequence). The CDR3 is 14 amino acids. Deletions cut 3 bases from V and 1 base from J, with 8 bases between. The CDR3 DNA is TGTGCCAGCAGTTTCATAGCGGGCACAGATACGCAGTATTTT. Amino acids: CASSFIAGTDTQYF.

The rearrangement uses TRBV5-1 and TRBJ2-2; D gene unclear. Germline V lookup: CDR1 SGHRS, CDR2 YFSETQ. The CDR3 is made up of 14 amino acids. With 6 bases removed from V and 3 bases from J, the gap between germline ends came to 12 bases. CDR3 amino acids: CASNPDTYTGELFF. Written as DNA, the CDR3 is TGCGCCAGCAACCCAGACACCTACACCGGGGAGCTGTTTTTT.

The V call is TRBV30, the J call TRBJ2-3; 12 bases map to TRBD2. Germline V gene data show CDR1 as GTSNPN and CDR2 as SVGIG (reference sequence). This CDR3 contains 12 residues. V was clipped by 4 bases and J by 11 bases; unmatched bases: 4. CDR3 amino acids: CAWTSGGAVQYF. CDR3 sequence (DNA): TGTGCCTGGACTAGCGGGGGGGCCGTGCAGTATTTT. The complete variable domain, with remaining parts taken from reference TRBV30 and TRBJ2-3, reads SQTIHQWPATLVQPVGSPLSLECTVEGTSNPNLYWYRQAAGRGLQLLFYSVGIGQISSEVPQNLSASRPQDRQFILSSKKLLLSDSGFYLCAWTSGGAVQYFGPGTRLTVL.

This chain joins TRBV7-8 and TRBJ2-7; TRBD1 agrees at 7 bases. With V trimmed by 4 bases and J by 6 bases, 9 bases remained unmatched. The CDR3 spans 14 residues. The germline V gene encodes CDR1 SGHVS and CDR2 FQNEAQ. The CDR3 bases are TGTGCCAGCAGCTCGGGCGAAGGGGGCGGCGAGCAGTACTTC. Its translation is CASSSGEGGGEQYF.

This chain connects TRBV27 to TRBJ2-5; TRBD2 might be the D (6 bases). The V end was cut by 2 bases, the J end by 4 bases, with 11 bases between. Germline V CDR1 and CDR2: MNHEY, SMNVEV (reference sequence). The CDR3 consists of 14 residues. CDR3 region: CASSLGGGIETQYF. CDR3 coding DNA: TGTGCCAGCAGTTTAGGAGGCGGGATAGAGACCCAGTACTTC.

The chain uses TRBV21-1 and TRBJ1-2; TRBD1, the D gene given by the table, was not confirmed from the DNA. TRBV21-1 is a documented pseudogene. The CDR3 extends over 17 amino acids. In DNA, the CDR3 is TGTGCCAGCAGCAAAGTTGGTGACAGAAAAAATAACTATGGCTACACCTTC. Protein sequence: CASSKVGDRKNNYGYTF.

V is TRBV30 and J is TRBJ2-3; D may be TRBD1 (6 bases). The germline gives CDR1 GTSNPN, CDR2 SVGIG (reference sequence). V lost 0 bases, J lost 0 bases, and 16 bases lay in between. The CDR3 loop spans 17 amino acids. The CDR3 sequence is CAWSVFGTPTSTDTQYF. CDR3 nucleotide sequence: TGTGCCTGGAGTGTTTTTGGGACACCTACTAGCACAGATACGCAGTATTTT.

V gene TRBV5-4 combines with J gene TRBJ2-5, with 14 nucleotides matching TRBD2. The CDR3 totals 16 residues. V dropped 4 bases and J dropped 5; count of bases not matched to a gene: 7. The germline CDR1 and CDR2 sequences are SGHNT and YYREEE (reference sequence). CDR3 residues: CASSLRLAGGGETQYF. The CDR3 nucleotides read TGTGCCAGCAGCCTGAGACTAGCGGGAGGGGGGGAGACCCAGTACTTC.

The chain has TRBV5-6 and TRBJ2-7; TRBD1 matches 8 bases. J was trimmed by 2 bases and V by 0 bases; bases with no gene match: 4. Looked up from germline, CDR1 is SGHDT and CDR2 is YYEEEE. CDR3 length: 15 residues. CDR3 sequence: CASSLVGGQAYEQYF. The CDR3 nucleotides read TGTGCCAGCAGCTTGGTAGGGGGACAGGCCTACGAGCAGTACTTC. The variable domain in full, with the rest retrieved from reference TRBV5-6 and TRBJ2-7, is DAGVTQSPTHLIKTRGQQVTLRCSPKSGHDTVSWYQQALGQGPQFIFQYYEEEERQRGNFPDRFSGHQFPNYSSELNVNALLLGDSALYLCASSLVGGQAYEQYFGPGTRLTVT.

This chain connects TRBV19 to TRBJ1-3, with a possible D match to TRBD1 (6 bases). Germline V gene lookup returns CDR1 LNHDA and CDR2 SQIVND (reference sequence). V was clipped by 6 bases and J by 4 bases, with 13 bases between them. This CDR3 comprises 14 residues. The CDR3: CASSLQGQGNTIYF. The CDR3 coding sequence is TGTGCCAGTAGCTTACAGGGTCAAGGAAACACCATATATTTT.

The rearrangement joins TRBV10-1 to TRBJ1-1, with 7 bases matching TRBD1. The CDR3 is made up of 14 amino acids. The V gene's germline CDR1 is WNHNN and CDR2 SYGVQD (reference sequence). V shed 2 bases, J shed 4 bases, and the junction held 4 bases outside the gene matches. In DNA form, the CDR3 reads TGCGCCAGCAGTGAGAGGGCAGGGGGCACTGAAGCTTTCTTT. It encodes CASSERAGGTEAFF.

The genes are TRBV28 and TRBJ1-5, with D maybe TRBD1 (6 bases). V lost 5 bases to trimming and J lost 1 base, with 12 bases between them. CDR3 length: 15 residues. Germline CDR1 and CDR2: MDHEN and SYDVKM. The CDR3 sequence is CASSKRGMSNQPQHF. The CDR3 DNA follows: TGTGCCAGCAGTAAAAGGGGGATGAGCAATCAGCCCCAGCATTTT.

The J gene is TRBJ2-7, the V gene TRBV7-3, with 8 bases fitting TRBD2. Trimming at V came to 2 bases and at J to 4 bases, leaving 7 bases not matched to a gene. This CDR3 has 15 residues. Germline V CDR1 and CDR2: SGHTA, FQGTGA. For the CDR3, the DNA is TGTGCCAGCAGCTTATTAGGTAGCGGGGAGTACGAGCAGTACTTC. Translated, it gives CASSLLGSGEYEQYF.

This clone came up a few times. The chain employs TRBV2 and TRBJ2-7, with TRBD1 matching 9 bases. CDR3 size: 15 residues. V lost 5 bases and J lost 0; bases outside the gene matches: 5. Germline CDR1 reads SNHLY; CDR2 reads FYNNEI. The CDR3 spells CASSQQGALSYEQYF. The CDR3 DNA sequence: TGTGCCAGCAGTCAACAGGGGGCGCTCTCCTACGAGCAGTACTTC.